The 14 T cell receptor beta chains below were found in one sample sequenced in a study of human T cells and chemical hapten exposure. TCRdb ran MiXCR on the RACE reads and lists one entry per CDR3 protein. The sample contains around 80,000 distinct CDR3 sequences, 8.6% of which appear only once. Time point reported: healthy volunteer bleed at 6 weeks. It was unfractionated whole blood from which total RNA was extracted. The sequencing input was whole blood. The receptor set was obtained from a male donor in good health. Some clones in this sample may be carry-over from other donors' samples.

Many counts were recorded for this clonotype. The chain employs TRBV20-1 and TRBJ1-5; the match to TRBD1 covers 10 bases. Unmatched junction bases numbered 8, after V lost 6 bases and J lost 6 bases. The CDR3 has 14 residues. Germline V gene data show CDR1 as DFQATT and CDR2 as SNEGSKA (reference sequence). DNA of the CDR3: TGCAGTGCAACGACAGGGGGCGAGGGTCAGCCCCAGCATTTT. Its protein product is CSATTGGEGQPQHF.

In its sample, this clonotype was seen many times. This chain joins TRBV18 and TRBJ2-3, with D possibly being TRBD1 (5 bases). The CDR3 runs to 16 residues. CDR1 and CDR2 from the germline V gene are KGHSH and LQKENI. V dropped 3 bases and J dropped 5 bases, with 18 bases sitting between them. As DNA, the CDR3 is TGTGCCAGCTCACCGCAAGCAGGGTGGGCCGGAGATACGCAGTATTTT. Amino acid sequence: CASSPQAGWAGDTQYF. The whole variable domain, filled in from reference TRBV18 and TRBJ2-3, reads NAGVMQNPRHLVRRRGQEARLRCSPMKGHSHVYWYRQLPEEGLKFMVYLQKENIIDESGMPKERFSAEFPKEGPSILRIQQVVRGDSAAYFCASSPQAGWAGDTQYFGPGTRLTVL.

The rearrangement uses TRBV12-3 or TRBV12-4 and TRBJ2-7; no definite D call. The CDR3 extends over 12 amino acids. Trimming cost V 4 bases and J 5 bases, with 9 bases left between them. Here the CDR3 DNA reads TGTGCCAGCAGTTCGGGTTCCGACGAGCAGTACTTC. Translation gives CASSSGSDEQYF.

The chain employs TRBV4-2 and TRBJ1-1; unclear D gene. The CDR3 has 16 amino acids. The V gene lost 3 bases and the J gene lost 3 bases, with 17 bases spanning the gap. Germline V lookup: CDR1 LGHNA, CDR2 YNFKEQ. The CDR3 nucleotides are TGTGCCAGCAGCCACCTGACCCAAGGTGACCACACTGAAGCTTTCTTT. It translates to CASSHLTQGDHTEAFF.

This clonotype was seen a few times. The V gene is TRBV12-3 or TRBV12-4, the J gene TRBJ1-5, with TRBD1 matching 8 bases. The CDR3 contains 14 residues. The trim removed 5 bases at V and 7 bases at J, leaving 7 bases unmatched. CDR3 amino acids: CASSGQGRGQPQHF. In DNA, the CDR3 is TGTGCCAGCAGTGGACAGGGCCGGGGGCAGCCCCAGCATTTT.

This clonotype was counted a few times. DNA for the CDR3: TGTGCCAGCAGTTTACCACGGGGTGGGGATAGGGACACTGAAGCTTTCTTT. Its translation is CASSLPRGGDRDTEAFF. This chain joins TRBV12-3 or TRBV12-4 and TRBJ1-1; D call uncertain. This CDR3 comprises 17 residues. Trimming pared 2 bases from V and 3 bases from J, leaving 19 bases between.

This clonotype occurred a few times. V is TRBV6-5 and J is TRBJ2-3; no firm D call. The CDR3 contains 10 residues. Germline-derived CDR1 and CDR2 are MNHEY and SVGAGI. Trimming shortened V by 6 bases and J by 4 bases, and 2 bases separated the two germline ends. This CDR3 reads CASSADTQYF. CDR3 nucleotides: TGTGCCAGCAGCGCAGATACGCAGTATTTT.

This clonotype was seen only a few times. V usage is TRBV5-1 and J usage is TRBJ2-7, with D perhaps TRBD1 or TRBD2 (5 bases each). This CDR3 has 16 amino acids. In germline, CDR1 is SGHRS, CDR2 YFSETQ. Deletions cut 1 base from V and 5 bases from J, with 19 bases between. Here the CDR3 reads CASSLSGARSSHEQYF. As DNA, the CDR3 is TGCGCCAGCAGCTTGTCCGGGGCACGGTCGTCCCACGAGCAGTACTTC.

This chain joins TRBV2 and TRBJ1-5; possible D gene TRBD1, 6 bases. Germline V gives CDR1 SNHLY, CDR2 FYNNEI. Trimming cost V 3 bases and J 0 bases, with 12 bases left between them. This CDR3 has 16 residues. The CDR3, as DNA: TGTGCCAGCAGTGACGGGGACAATCATAGCAATCAGCCCCAGCATTTT. It encodes CASSDGDNHSNQPQHF.

The chain joins TRBV4-2 to TRBJ1-1; a weak D match, TRBD1 (5 bases). The V end was cut by 0 bases, the J end by 4 bases, with 15 bases between. Germline CDR1 and CDR2: LGHNA and YNFKEQ. The CDR3 is made up of 16 amino acids. As DNA, the CDR3 is TGTGCCAGCAGCCAAGATGGGGGGTACCAGGGCACTGAAGCTTTCTTT. Protein: CASSQDGGYQGTEAFF.

The V and J genes are TRBV29-1 and TRBJ2-7; TRBD1 is a possible D gene (6 bases). The CDR3 loop spans 13 amino acids. With 5 bases removed from V and 1 base from J, the gap between germline ends came to 12 bases. Germline CDR1 SQVTM, CDR2 ANQGSEA. CDR3 coding DNA: TGCAGCGTTTTTACAGGGACATCCTACGAGCAGTACTTC. Amino acid sequence: CSVFTGTSYEQYF.

This clonotype occurred a few times. The rearrangement uses TRBV3-1 and TRBJ2-1; 12 bases are a match to TRBD2. Germline-derived CDR1 and CDR2 are LGHDT and YNNKEL (reference sequence). J lost 9 bases, V lost 6 bases, and 15 bases had no gene match. The CDR3 length is 17 residues. The CDR3 DNA reads TGTGCCAGCAGACACATACTAGCGGGAGGTGCGACGAGTGAGCAGTTCTTC. It encodes CASRHILAGGATSEQFF.

This clonotype has at least ten counts. This sequence joins TRBV14 and TRBJ1-4; 7 bases agree with TRBD1. The CDR3 totals 14 residues. Germline V gene sequence: CDR1 SGHDN, CDR2 FVKESK. Trimming at V came to 4 bases and at J to 2 bases, leaving 1 base not matched to a gene. CDR3 in amino acids: CASSRQGTNEKLFF. CDR3 bases: TGTGCCAGCAGCCGACAGGGCACTAATGAAAAACTGTTTTTT.

The chain is built from TRBV4-3 and TRBJ1-1; D not resolved. The germline V gene has CDR1 LGHNA and CDR2 YSLEER. Trimming left V 0 bases short and J 2 bases short, with 7 bases between. The CDR3 totals 14 residues. The CDR3 DNA reads TGCGCCAGCAGCCAAGATTGGGGAAACACTGAAGCTTTCTTT. Residues: CASSQDWGNTEAFF.